Sequencing of this T cell receptor beta chain was carried out in a study of vaccination effects on CD4 cells after COVID-19. This clone was found a few times. Its antigen remains unidentified. Trimming took 3 bases from V and 2 from J; bases not matched to a gene: 5. This CDR3 spans 14 amino acids. The germline gives CDR1 SGHRS, CDR2 YFSETQ. Sequencing was preceded by expansion of antigen-specific CD4+ T cells with viral peptide pools in the ViraFEST assay. A roughly 11-day culture period preceded the isolation of CD4+ T cells. Infection dated between March and December 2020, before the Alpha, Beta and Delta variants reached the United States. The culture medium for 1.5 million to 2.5 million PBMC per well included around 9.3 IU/ml IL-2 and 8.5 to 10 ug/ml peptides. Only in-frame clones appear in the TCRdb table, and some are missing; sequencing was by immunoSEQ multiplex PCR. The repertoire consists of under 25,000 clones, with around four fifths occurring once and the leading ten covering around a sixth.

This sequence joins TRBV5-1 and TRBJ2-7; 7 bases are a match to TRBD1. This receptor was obtained from a human donor who had a prior SARS-CoV-2 infection. The sequences come from CD4+ T cells from PBMCs cultured with SARS-CoV-2 spike peptides, collected before COVID-19 vaccination. The CDR3 DNA follows: TGCGCCAGCAGCTCCGGGACAGCTACCTACGAGCAGTACTTC. This codes for CASSSGTATYEQYF.